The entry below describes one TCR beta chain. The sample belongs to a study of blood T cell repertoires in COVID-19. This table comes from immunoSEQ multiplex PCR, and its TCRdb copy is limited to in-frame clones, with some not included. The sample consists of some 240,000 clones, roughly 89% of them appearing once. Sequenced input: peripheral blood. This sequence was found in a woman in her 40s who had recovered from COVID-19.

The CDR3 coding sequence is TGTGCCAGCAGTACGGACAGGTCCATCACCCTCCACTTT. Translating it yields CASSTDRSITLHF. The V call is TRBV6-5, the J call TRBJ1-6; the match to TRBD1 covers 7 bases. The CDR3 totals 13 residues. Trimming removed 5 bases from V and 14 bases from J; junction bases left unmatched: 9. Germline loops: CDR1 MNHEY, CDR2 SVGAGI.